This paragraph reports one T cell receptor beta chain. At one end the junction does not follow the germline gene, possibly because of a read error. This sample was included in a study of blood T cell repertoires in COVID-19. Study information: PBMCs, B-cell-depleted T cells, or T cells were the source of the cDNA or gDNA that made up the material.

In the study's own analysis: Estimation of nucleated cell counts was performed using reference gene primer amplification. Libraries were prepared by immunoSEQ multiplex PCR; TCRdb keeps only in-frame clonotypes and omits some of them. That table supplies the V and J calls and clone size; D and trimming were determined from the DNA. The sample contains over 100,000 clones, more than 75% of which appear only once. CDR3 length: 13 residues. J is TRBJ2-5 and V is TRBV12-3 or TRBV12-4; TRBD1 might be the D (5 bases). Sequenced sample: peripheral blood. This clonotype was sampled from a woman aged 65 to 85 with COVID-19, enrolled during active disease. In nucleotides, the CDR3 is TGTGCCAGCAGTGTCAGGGTATTGGAGAACCAGTACTTC. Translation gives CASSVRVLENQYF.